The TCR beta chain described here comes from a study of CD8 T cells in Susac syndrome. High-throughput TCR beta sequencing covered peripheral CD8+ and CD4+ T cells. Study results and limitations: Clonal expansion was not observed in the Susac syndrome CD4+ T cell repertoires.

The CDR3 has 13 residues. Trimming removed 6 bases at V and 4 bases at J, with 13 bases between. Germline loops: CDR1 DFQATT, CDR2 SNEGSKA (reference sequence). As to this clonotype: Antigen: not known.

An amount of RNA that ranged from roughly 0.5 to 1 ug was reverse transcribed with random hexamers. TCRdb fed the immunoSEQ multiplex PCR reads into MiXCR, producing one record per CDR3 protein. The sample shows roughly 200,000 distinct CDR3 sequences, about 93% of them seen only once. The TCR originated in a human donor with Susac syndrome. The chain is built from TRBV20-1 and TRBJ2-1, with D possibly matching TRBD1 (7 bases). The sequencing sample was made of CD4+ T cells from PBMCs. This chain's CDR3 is CSARRGQYNEQFF. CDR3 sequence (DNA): TGCAGTGCCAGGAGGGGGCAATACAATGAGCAGTTCTTC.